The 7 T cell receptor beta chains reported below all come from one sample, sequenced in a study of blood T cell repertoires in COVID-19 (dated by TCRdb to the early 2020s). Library prep was done by the immunoSEQ multiplex PCR assay. The table was pulled from immuneACCESS by TCRdb, which kept in-frame rearrangements only. Such tables lose some clones; where checked, under half of the loss comes from unresolved V genes, and the rest has no known cause. This sample has around 220,000 clones in its table, and 87% of those were observed once. The ten largest clones add up to about 6.9% of the sample. Specimen: PBMCs or T cells enriched from blood (not recorded which). These receptors were collected from a woman aged 25 to 45 with acute COVID-19.

The chain recombines TRBV5-1 with TRBJ2-4, with 11 bases that match TRBD1. The CDR3 is made up of 20 amino acids. J gave up 0 bases and V 0 bases, and 11 bases lay outside the gene matches. Germline CDR1 SGHRS, CDR2 YFSETQ. The CDR3 sequence: CASSLAAGQGVPVAKNIQYF. CDR3 coding DNA: TGCGCCAGCAGCTTGGCCGCGGGACAGGGGGTCCCCGTAGCCAAAAACATTCAGTACTTC.

The chain is built from TRBV28 and TRBJ2-7; D is possibly TRBD1 (6 bases). CDR3 length: 16 residues. The ends were cut back, 4 bases at V and 2 bases at J, with 18 bases in the middle. Looked up from germline, CDR1 is MDHEN and CDR2 is SYDVKM. CDR3: CASSSPGASTTYEQYF. In DNA, the CDR3 is TGTGCCAGCAGTTCCCCAGGGGCTAGCACCACCTACGAGCAGTACTTC.

V is TRBV4-3 and J is TRBJ1-1; D gene unclear. V was trimmed by 0 bases and J by 1 base, leaving 6 bases between them. The CDR3 covers 14 residues. Germline lookup yields CDR1 LGHNA and CDR2 YSLEER. The chain's CDR3 is CASSQDSGNTEAFF. CDR3 in DNA: TGCGCCAGCAGCCAAGATTCAGGGAACACTGAAGCTTTCTTT.

This chain uses TRBV5-1 with TRBJ2-7; 13 bases fit TRBD2. V shed 3 bases, J shed 1 base, and the junction held 4 bases outside the gene matches. This CDR3 comprises 16 residues. From germline, CDR1 is SGHRS and CDR2 YFSETQ. CDR3 protein: CASSSRLAGGSYEQYF. In nucleotides, the CDR3 is TGCGCCAGCAGCTCCCGACTAGCGGGAGGATCCTACGAGCAGTACTTC.

The V and J genes are TRBV7-3 and TRBJ2-3, with D possibly matching TRBD1 (6 bases). This CDR3 spans 14 amino acids. Trimming removed 2 bases at V and 0 bases at J, with 6 bases between. Germline CDR1 SGHTA, CDR2 FQGTGA. The CDR3 DNA reads TGTGCCAGCAGCTTACAGGGGAGCACAGATACGCAGTATTTT. Translating gives CASSLQGSTDTQYF.

The V call is TRBV28, the J call TRBJ1-2, with 8 positions matching TRBD1. V lost 6 bases, J lost 8 bases, and 14 bases stayed unmatched. This CDR3 region has 15 residues. Germline loops: CDR1 MDHEN, CDR2 SYDVKM. CDR3 DNA: TGTGCCAGCAGCCCCACAGACAGGGGAATTCACGGCTACACCTTC. It yields the protein CASSPTDRGIHGYTF.

The genes are TRBV20-1 and TRBJ1-4, with D unresolved. This CDR3 spans 11 amino acids. Deletions cut 7 bases from V and 8 bases from J, with 11 bases between. Germline V gene lookup returns CDR1 DFQATT and CDR2 SNEGSKA (reference sequence). CDR3 sequence: CSVNSGEKLFF. The CDR3 nucleotides are TGCAGTGTTAACAGCGGGGAAAAACTGTTTTTT.